This TCR beta chain was captured by sequencing in a study of blood T cells in healthy people across ages. There were healthy Caucasian individuals from Russia, aged about 6 to 100, serving as donors. Primed by a sample-barcoded 5' primer and a J-beta primer mix, a second PCR proceeded for about 6 to 11 cycles. TCRdb processed the 5' RACE reads anew with MiXCR; each CDR3 protein has one entry. The data hold around 620,000 distinct CDR3 sequences, with about 26% observed a single time. Germline trimming cut 4 bases from V and 11 bases from J; bases unmatched to any gene: 7. The CDR3 totals 14 residues. Germline lookup yields CDR1 KGHSH and CDR2 LQKENI.

The rearrangement uses TRBV18 and TRBJ1-4; TRBD1 matches at 10 bases. The sequence was obtained from a woman aged 70-85 years in good health. The sample was blood. Here the CDR3 reads CASSLRDRGDKLFF. The CDR3 nucleotides read TGTGCCAGCTCACTCCGGGACAGGGGAGACAAACTGTTTTTT.